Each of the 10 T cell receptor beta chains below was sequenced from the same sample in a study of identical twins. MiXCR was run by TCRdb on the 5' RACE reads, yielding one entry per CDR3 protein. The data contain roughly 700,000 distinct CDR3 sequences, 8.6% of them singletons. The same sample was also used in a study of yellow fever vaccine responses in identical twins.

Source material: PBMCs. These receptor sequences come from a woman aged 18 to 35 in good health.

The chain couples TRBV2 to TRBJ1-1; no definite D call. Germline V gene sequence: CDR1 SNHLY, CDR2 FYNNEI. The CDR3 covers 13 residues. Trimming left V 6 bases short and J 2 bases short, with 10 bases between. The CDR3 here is CASRDASNTEAFF. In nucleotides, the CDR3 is TGTGCCAGCAGGGACGCATCCAACACTGAAGCTTTCTTT.

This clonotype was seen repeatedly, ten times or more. CDR3 sequence reads: CATSDRARFGSGGLTDTQYF. For the CDR3, the DNA is TGTGCCACCAGTGACCGGGCCCGCTTCGGGAGCGGGGGCTTAACAGATACGCAGTATTTT. V gene TRBV24-1 combines with J gene TRBJ2-3, with 8 positions matching TRBD2. Looked up from germline, CDR1 is KGHDR and CDR2 is SFDVKD. The CDR3 spans 20 residues. With 4 bases clipped from V and 3 bases from J, the junction kept 20 bases outside the gene matches.

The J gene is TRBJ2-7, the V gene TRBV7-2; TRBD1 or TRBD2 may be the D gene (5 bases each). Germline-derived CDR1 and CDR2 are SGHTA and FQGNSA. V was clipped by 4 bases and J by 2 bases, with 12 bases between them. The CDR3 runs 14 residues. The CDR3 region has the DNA TGTGCCAGCAGCTCCCGGGACGGAACCTACGAGCAGTACTTC. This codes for CASSSRDGTYEQYF.

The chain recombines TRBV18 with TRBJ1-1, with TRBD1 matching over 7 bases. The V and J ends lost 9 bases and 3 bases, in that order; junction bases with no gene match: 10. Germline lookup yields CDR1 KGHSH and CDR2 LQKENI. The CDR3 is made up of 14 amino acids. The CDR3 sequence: CASLMDRTDTEAFF. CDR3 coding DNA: TGTGCCAGTTTGATGGACAGGACGGACACTGAAGCTTTCTTT.

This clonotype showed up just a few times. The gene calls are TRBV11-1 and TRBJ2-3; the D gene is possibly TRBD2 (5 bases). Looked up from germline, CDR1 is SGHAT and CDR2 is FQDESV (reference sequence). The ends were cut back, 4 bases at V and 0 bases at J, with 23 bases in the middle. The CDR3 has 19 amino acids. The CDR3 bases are TGTGCCAGCAGCTCGAATGCGAGGTTCCCGCGGACTAGCACAGATACGCAGTATTTT. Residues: CASSSNARFPRTSTDTQYF. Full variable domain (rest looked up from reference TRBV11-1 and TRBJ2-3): EAEVAQSPRYKITEKSQAVAFWCDPISGHATLYWYRQILGQGPELLVQFQDESVVDDSQLPKDRFSAERLKGVDSTLKIQPAELGDSAMYLCASSSNARFPRTSTDTQYFGPGTRLTVL.

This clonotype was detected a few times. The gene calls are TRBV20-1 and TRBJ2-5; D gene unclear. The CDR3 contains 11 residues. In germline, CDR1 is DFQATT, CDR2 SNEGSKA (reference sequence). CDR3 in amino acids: CSGSVGETQYF. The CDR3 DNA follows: TGCAGCGGAAGCGTGGGGGAGACCCAGTACTTC.

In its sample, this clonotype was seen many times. The CDR3 coding sequence is TGCGCCAGCAGCTTGGGAGTACAGCTAAACGTGTACGAGCAGTACTTC. Translated, it gives CASSLGVQLNVYEQYF. The V gene is TRBV5-1, the J gene TRBJ2-7; D is unclear. Germline CDR1 is SGHRS and CDR2 is YFSETQ. The CDR3 is 16 residues long. The V and J ends lost 0 bases and 4 bases respectively, with 17 bases between them. Combining the CDR3 with reference TRBV5-1 and TRBJ2-7 gives the whole variable domain KAGVTQTPRYLIKTRGQQVTLSCSPISGHRSVSWYQQTPGQGLQFLFEYFSETQRNKGNFPGRFSGRQFSNSRSEMNVSTLELGDSALYLCASSLGVQLNVYEQYFGPGTRLTVT.

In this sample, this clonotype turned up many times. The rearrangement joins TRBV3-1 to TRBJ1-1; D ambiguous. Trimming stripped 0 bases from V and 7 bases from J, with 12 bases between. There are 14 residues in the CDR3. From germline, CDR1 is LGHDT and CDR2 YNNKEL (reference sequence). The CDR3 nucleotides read TGTGCCAGCAGCCAAGATCTAGTTCGGGGTGAAGCTTTCTTT. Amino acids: CASSQDLVRGEAFF.

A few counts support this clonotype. CDR3 nucleotides: TGTGCCAGCACTTCCAGCTCAGGGGGGCTGATAGAGACCCAGTACTTC. It specifies CASTSSSGGLIETQYF. The rearrangement joins TRBV7-9 to TRBJ2-5; weak D call: TRBD1 (7 bases). V was shortened by 7 bases and J by 4 bases, with 22 bases between the two germline ends. The length of the CDR3 is 16 residues. Looked up from germline, CDR1 is SEHNR and CDR2 is FQNEAQ (reference sequence).

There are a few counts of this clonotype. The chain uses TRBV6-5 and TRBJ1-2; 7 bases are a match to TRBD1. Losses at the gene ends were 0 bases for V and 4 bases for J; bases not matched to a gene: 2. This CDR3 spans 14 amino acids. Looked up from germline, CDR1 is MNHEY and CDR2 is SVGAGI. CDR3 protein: CASSYSRDSYGYTF. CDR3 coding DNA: TGTGCCAGCAGTTACTCCCGGGACAGCTATGGCTACACCTTC.